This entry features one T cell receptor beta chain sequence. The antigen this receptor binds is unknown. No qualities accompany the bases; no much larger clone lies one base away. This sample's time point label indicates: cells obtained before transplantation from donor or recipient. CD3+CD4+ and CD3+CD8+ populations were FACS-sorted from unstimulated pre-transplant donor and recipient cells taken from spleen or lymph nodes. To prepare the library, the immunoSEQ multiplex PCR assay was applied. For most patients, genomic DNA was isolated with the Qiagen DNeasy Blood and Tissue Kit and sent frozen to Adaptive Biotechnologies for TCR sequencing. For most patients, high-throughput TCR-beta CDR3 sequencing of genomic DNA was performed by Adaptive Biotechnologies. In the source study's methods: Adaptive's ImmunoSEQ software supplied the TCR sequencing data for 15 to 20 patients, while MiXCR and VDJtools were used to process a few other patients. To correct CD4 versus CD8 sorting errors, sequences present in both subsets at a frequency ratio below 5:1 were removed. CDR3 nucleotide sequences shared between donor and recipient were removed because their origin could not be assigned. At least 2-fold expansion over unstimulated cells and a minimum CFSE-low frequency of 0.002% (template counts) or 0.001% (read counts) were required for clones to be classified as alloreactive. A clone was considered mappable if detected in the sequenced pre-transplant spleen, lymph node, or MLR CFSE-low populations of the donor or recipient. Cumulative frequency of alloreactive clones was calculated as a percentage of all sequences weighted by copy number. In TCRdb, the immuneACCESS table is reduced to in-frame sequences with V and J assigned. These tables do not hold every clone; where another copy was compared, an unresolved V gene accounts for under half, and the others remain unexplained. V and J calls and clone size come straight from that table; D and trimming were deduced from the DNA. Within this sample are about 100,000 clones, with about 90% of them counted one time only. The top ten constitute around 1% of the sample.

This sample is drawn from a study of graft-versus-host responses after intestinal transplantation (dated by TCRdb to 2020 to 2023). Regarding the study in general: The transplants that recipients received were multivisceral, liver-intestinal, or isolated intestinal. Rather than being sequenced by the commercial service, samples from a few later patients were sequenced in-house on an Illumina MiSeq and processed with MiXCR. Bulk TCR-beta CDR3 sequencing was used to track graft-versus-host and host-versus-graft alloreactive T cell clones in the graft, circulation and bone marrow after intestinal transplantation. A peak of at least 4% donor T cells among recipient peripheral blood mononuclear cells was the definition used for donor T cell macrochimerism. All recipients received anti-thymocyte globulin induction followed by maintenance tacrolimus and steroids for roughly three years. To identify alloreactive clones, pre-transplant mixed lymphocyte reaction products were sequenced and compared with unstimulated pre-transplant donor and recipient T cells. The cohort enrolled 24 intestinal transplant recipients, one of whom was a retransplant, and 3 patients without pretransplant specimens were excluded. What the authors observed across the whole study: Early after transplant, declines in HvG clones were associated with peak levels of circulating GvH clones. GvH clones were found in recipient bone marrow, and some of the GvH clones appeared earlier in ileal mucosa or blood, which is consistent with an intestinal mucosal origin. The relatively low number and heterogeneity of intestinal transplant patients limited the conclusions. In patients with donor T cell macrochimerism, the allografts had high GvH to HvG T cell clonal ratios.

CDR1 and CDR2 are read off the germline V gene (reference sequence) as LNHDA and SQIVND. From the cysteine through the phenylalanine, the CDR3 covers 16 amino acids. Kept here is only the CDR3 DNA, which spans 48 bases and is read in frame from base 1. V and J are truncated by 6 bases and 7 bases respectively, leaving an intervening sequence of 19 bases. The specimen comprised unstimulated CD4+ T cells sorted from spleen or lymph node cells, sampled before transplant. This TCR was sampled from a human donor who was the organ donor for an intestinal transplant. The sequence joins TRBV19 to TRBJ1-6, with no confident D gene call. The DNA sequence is TGTGCCAGTAGGGACCTAATTGGGGTCTTGAATTCACCCCTCCACTTT. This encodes CASRDLIGVLNSPLHF.